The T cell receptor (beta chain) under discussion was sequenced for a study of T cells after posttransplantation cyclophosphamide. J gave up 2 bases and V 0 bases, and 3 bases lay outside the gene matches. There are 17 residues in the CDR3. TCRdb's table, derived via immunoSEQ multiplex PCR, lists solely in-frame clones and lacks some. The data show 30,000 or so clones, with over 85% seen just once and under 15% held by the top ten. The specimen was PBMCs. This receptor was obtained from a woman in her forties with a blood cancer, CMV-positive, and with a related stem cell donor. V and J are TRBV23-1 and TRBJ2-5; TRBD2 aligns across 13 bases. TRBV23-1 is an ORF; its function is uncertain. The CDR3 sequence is CASSQSGLAGVQETQYF. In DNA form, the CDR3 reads TGCGCCAGCAGTCAATCCGGACTAGCGGGGGTGCAAGAGACCCAGTACTTC.